This is a list of T cell receptor beta chains from one sample in a study of blood T cell repertoires in COVID-19. Produced via immunoSEQ multiplex PCR; TCRdb's table is partial and in-frame only. The profile shows under 200,000 clones, approximately 90% of them singletons. The sample consisted of peripheral blood. The receptors here all came from a man younger than 35 with acute or convalescent COVID-19. Each CDR3 is given with its conserved first and last residue. A D gene is named only where the DNA matches it firmly. Clone size appears in some rows only: once, few, many, or a class for an expanded clone.

>-|TRBV19|TRBJ2-2|TRBD2
TGTGCCAGTAGTCGCGTACTAGCGCACACCGGGGAGCTGTTTTTT
CASSRVLAHTGELFF
>-|TRBV7-2|TRBJ2-1|-
TGTGCCAGCACCCTTAGCGGAGCGGCCTACAATGAGCAGTTCTTC
CASTLSGAAYNEQFF
>-|TRBV27|TRBJ1-2|-
TGTGCCAGCAGTTTAGGGCAGGGTTCCGGCTACACCTTC
CASSLGQGSGYTF
>-|TRBV5-1|TRBJ2-5|TRBD2
TGCGCCAGCAGCTCATTACCGGGACTAGGTGGAGAGACCCAGTACTTC
CASSSLPGLGGETQYF
>-|TRBV10-2|TRBJ1-3|TRBD1
TGCGCCAGTTCGTCCAGGGGGCACTCTGGAAACACCATATATTTT
CASSSRGHSGNTIYF
>-|TRBV6-5|TRBJ2-1|-
TGTGCCAGCAACCCAACAGCGGACCTATACAATGAGCAGTTCTTC
CASNPTADLYNEQFF
>once|TRBV19|TRBJ2-3|TRBD2
TGTGCCAGTCGTCCTAGCGGGGGGTTACTCGGTACGCAGTATTTT
CASRPSGGLLGTQYF
>-|TRBV28|TRBJ1-1|-
TGTGCCAGCAGTGCAGGGGTGGCGAACACTGAAGCTTTCTTT
CASSAGVANTEAFF
>-|TRBV5-1|TRBJ2-7|-
TGCGCCAGCAGCACGACAGGATCCTACGAGCAGTACTTC
CASSTTGSYEQYF
>-|TRBV7-9|TRBJ1-1|TRBD1
TGTGCCAGCAGCTATCAGGGGGGCACTGAAGCTTTCTTT
CASSYQGGTEAFF
>-|TRBV7-6|TRBJ2-7|TRBD2
TGTGCCAGCAGCTTAATCTTGCGGGGGGAGCAGTACTTC
CASSLILRGEQYF
>once|TRBV29-1|TRBJ1-2|TRBD1
TGCAGCGTTGTGGGGACAGGCCTCTATGGCTACACCTTC
CSVVGTGLYGYTF
>-|TRBV14|TRBJ1-3|-
TGTGCCAGCAGCCAAGGGCGCAGGTCCTACACCATATATTTT
CASSQGRRSYTIYF
>once|TRBV6-6|TRBJ2-1|-
TGTGCCAGCAGTACTCCCTGGGGCGCCTACAATGAGCAGTTCTTC
CASSTPWGAYNEQFF
>-|TRBV9|TRBJ1-5|TRBD1
TGTGCCACTCTAACTACGGACAGGGAGGATAGCAATCAGCCCCAGCATTTT
CATLTTDREDSNQPQHF
>-|TRBV9|TRBJ1-3|-
TGTGCCAGCAGCGTCGAACTTGCGAACACCATATATTTT
CASSVELANTIYF
>-|TRBV9|TRBJ2-1|-
TGTGCCAGCAGCTTTATACCAGGGGCTTACAATGAGCAGTTCTTC
CASSFIPGAYNEQFF